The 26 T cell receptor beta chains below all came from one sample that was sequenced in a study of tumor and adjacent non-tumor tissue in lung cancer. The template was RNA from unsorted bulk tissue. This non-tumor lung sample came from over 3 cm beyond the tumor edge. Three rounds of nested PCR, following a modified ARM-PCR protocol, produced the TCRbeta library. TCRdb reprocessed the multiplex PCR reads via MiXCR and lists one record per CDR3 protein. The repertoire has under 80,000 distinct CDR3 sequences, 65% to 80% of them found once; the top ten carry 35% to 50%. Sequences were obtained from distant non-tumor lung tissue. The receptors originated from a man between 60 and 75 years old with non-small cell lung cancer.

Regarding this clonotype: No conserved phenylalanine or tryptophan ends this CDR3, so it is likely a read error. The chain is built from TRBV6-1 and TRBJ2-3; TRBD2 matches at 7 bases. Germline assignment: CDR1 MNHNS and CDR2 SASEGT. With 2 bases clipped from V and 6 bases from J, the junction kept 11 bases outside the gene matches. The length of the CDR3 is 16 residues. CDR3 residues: CASSETLAEGRDTQYI. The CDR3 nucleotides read TGTGCCAGCAGTGAAACGCTAGCGGAAGGTCGGGATACGCAGTATATT.

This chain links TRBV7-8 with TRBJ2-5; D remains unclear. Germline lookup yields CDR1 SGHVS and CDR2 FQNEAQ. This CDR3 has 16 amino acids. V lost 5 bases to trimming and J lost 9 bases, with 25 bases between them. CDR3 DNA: TGTGCCAGCAGCATAGTTTTGGTGCCCCCTCAAGATTCCCAGTACTTC. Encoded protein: CASSIVLVPPQDSQYF.

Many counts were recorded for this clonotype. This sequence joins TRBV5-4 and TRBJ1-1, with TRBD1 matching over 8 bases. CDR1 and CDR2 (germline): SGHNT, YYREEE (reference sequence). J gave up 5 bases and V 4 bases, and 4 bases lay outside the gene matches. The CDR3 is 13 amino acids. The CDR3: CASSGQGRTEAFF. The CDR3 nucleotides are TGTGCCAGCAGCGGACAGGGCCGGACTGAAGCTTTCTTT.

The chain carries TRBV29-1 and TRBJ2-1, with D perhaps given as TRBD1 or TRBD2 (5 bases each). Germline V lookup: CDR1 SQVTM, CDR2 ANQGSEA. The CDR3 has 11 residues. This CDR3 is CIVRRDPKQFF. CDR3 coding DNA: TGCATCGTGCGAAGGGACCCTAAGCAGTTCTTC.

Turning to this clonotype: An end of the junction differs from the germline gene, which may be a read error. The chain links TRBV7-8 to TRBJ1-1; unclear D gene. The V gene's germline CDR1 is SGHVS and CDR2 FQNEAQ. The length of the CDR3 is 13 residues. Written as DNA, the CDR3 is TGTACAAGCAGTCCCTCTCCTCGAGTGGTAGATTTCTTC. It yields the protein CTSSPSPRVVDFF.

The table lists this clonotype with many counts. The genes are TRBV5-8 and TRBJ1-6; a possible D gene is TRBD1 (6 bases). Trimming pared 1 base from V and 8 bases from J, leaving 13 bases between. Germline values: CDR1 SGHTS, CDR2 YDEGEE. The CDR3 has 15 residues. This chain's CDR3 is CASSLFPKGDSPLHF. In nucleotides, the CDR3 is TGTGCCAGCAGCTTGTTCCCCAAGGGGGATTCACCCCTCCACTTT.

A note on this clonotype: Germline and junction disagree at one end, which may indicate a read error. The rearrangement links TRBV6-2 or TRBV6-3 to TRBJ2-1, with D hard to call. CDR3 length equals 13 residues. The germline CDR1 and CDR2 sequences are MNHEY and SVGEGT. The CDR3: CANSQVISYEQFF. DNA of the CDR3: TGTGCCAACAGCCAAGTCATTAGCTATGAGCAGTTCTTT.

The CDR3 sequence: CAIAGVYNEQFF. The CDR3 region has the DNA TGTGCCATCGCGGGTGTCTACAATGAGCAGTTCTTC. This rearrangement joins TRBV4-2 to TRBJ2-1; perhaps TRBD2 as D (5 bases). CDR1 and CDR2 from the germline V gene are LGHNA and YNFKEQ. The CDR3 extends over 12 amino acids. Trimming removed 10 bases from V and 3 bases from J, with 10 bases in between.

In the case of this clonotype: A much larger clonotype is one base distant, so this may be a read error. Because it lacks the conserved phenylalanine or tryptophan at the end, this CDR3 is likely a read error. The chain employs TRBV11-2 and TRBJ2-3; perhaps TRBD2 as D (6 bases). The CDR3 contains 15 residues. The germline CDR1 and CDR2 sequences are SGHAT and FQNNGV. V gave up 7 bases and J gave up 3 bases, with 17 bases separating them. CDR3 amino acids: CASTLKRVKTDTQYY. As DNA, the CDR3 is TGTGCCAGCACCCTCAAGCGGGTCAAGACAGATACGCAGTATTAT.

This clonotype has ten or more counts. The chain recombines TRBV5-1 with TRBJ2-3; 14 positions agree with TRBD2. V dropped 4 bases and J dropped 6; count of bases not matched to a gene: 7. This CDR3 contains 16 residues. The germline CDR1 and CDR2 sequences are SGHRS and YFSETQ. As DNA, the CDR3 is TGCGCCAGCAGCAAGGGACTAGCGGGAGATGGTGATACGCAGTATTTT. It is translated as CASSKGLAGDGDTQYF.

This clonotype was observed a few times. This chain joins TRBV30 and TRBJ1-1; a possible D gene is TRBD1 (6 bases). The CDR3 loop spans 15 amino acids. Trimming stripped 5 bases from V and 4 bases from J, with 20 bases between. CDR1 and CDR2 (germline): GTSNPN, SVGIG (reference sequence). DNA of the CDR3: TGTGCCTGGGCGATGCAGGGGAGTAAGAGCACTGAAGCTTTCTTT. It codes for CAWAMQGSKSTEAFF.

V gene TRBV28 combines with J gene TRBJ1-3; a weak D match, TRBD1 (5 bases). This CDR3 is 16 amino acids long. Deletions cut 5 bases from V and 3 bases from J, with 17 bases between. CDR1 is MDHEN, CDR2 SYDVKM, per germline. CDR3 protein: CASSSVTVLCGNTIYF. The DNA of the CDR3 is TGTGCCAGCAGTAGTGTGACAGTGCTATGTGGAAACACCATATATTTT.

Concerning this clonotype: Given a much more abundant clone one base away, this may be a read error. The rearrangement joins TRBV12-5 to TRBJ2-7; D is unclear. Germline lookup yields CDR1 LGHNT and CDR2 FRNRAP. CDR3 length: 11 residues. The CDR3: CASGSGREQCF. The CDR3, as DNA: TGTGCTAGTGGTTCTGGTCGCGAGCAGTGCTTC.

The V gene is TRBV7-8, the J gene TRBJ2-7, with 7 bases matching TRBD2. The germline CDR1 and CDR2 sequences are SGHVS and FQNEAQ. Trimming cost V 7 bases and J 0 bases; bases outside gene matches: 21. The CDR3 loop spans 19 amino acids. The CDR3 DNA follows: TGTGCCAGCAACCCGAAGGGACTAACGTTGGTACCGAGCTCCTACGAGCAGTACTTC. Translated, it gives CASNPKGLTLVPSSYEQYF.

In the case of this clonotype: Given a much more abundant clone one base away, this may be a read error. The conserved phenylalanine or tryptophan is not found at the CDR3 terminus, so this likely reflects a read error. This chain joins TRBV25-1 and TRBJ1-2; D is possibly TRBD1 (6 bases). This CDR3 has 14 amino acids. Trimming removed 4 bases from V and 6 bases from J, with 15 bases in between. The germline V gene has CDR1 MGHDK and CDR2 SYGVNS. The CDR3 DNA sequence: TGTGCCAGCAGTGGTTACCCAGGGGAGGATGGCTACACCTTG. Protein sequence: CASSGYPGEDGYTL.

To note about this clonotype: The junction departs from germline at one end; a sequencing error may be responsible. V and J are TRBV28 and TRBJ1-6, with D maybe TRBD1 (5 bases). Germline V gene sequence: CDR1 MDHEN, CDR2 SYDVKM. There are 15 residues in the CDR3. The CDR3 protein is CATSTGPSYNSPFHF. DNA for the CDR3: TGTGCCACCAGTACAGGTCCCTCCTATAATTCACCCTTCCACTTT.

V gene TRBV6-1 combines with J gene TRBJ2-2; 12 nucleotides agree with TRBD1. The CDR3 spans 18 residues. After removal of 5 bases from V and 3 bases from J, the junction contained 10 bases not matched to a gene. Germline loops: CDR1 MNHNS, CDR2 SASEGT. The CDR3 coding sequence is TGTGCCAGCAGTAGCCGGGACAGGGGGCGCGTCCACACCGGGGAGCTGTTTTTT. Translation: CASSSRDRGRVHTGELFF.

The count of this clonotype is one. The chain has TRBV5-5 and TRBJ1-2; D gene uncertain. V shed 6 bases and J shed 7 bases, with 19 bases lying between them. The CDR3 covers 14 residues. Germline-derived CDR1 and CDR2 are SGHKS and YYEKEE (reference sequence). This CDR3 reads CASILGNVGGGYTF. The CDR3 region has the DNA TGTGCCAGCATCCTCGGTAATGTAGGAGGTGGCTACACCTTC.

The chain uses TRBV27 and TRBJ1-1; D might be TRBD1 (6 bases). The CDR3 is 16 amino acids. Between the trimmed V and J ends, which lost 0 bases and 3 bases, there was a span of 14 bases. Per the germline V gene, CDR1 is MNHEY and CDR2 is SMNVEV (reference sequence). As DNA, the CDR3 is TGTGCCAGCAGTTTATCGGGCTTCGGGGGCCACACTGAAGCTTTCTTT. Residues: CASSLSGFGGHTEAFF.

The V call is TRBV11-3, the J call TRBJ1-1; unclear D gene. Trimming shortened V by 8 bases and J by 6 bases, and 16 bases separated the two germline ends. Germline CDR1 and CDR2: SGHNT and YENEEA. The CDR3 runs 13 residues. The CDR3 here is CASSLRRSAEAFF. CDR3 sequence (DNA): TGTGCCAGCTCCCTGCGGAGATCGGCTGAAGCTTTCTTT.

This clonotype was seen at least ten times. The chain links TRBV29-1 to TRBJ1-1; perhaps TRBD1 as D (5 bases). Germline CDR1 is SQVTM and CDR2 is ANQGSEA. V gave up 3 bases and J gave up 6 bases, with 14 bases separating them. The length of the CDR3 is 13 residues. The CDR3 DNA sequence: TGCAGCGTTGAGCCTTGGAGGGACTCTGAAGCTTTCTTT. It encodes CSVEPWRDSEAFF. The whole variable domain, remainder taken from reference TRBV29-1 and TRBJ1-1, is SAVISQKPSRDICQRGTSLTIQCQVDSQVTMMFWYRQQPGQSLTLIATANQGSEATYESGFVIDKFPISRPNLTFSTLTVSNMSPEDSSIYLCSVEPWRDSEAFFGQGTRLTVV.

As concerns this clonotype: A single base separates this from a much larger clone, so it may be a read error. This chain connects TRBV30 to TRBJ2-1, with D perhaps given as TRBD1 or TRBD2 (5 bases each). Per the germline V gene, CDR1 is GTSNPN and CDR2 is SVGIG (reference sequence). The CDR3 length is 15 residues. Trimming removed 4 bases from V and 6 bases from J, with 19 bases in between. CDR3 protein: CAWIGAGRAFNEQFF. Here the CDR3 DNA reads TGTGCCTGGATAGGGGCGGGCCGAGCCTTCAATGAGCAGTTCTTC.

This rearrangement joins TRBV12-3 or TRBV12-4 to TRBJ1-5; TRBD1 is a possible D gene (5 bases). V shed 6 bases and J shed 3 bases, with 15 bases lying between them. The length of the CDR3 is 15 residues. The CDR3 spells CASSPEFRDNQPQHF. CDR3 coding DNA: TGTGCCAGCAGCCCCGAGTTCAGGGACAATCAGCCCCAGCATTTT.

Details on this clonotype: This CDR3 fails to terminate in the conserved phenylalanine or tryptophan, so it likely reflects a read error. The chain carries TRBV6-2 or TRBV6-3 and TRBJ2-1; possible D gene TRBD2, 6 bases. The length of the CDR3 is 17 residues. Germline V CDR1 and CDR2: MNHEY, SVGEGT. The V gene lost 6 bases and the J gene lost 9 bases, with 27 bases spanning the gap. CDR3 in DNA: TGTGCCAGCAGCTACAATATACGCGGGAATTTCCCCCCTGAGCAGTTCTCC. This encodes CASSYNIRGNFPPEQFS.

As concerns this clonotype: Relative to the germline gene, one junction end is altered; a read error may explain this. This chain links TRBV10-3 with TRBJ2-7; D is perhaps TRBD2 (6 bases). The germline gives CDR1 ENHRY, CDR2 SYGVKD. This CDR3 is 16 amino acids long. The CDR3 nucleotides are TGTGCCATCAGTGACTTGGGGACTGGGAGCTCCTACGGGCAGTACTTC. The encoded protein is CAISDLGTGSSYGQYF.

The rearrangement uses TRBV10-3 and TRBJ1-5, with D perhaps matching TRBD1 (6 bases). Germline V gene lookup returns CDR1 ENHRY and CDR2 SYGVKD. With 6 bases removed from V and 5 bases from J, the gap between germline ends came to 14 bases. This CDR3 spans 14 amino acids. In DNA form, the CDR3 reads TGTGCCATCAGATCGGACAAGGGGGATCAGCCCCAGCATTTT. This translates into CAIRSDKGDQPQHF.